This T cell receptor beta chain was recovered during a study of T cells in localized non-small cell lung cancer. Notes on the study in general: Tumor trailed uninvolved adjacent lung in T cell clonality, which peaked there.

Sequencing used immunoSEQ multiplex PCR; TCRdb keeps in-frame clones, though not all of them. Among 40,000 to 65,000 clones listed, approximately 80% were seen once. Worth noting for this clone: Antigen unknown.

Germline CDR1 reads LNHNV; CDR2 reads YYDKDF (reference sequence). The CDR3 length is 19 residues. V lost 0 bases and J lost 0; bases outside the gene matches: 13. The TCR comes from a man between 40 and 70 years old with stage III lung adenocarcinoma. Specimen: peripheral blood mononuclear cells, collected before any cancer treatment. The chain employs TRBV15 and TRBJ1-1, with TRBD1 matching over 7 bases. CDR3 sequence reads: CATSRDAKVTGDMNTEAFF. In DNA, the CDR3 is TGTGCCACCAGCAGAGACGCTAAGGTTACAGGGGACATGAACACTGAAGCTTTCTTT.